This TCR beta chain was observed in a study of CD8+ T cells in alopecia areata. Broader study findings: Higher clonality than in normal scalp was seen in lesional scalp, especially alopecia totalis/universalis. Relative to mice, TCR sharing across patients was less clear, a difference possibly HLA-related.

Specimens obtained from alopecia areata patients comprised lesional scalp punch biopsies and peripheral blood. Extraction and reverse transcription of RNA yielded cDNA as the sequencing template. TCRdb's copy holds only in-frame clones and misses some; the assay was immunoSEQ multiplex PCR. There are over 150,000 clones in the sample; 50% to 75% occur only once, and under 15% lies in the top ten. Note on this clone: What it binds is unknown.

The V end lost 7 bases, the J end lost 5 bases, and 11 bases lay between the germline ends. Germline loops: CDR1 SNHLY, CDR2 FYNNEI. The CDR3 runs to 12 residues. This rearrangement joins TRBV2 to TRBJ1-1, with a tentative D call TRBD1 (5 bases). The sample was CD4+ T cells sorted from blood, taken at week 0. The sequence derives from a human donor with alopecia areata. CDR3 protein: CASIRGETEAFF. CDR3 coding DNA: TGTGCCAGCATTAGAGGGGAGACTGAAGCTTTCTTT. The entire variable domain, with the rest obtained from reference TRBV2 and TRBJ1-1, is as follows: EPEVTQTPSHQVTQMGQEVILRCVPISNHLYFYWYRQILGQKVEFLVSFYNNEISEKSEIFDDQFSVERPDGSNFTLKIRSTKLEDSAMYFCASIRGETEAFFGQGTRLTVV.